This TCR beta chain was found in a study of T cells in localized non-small cell lung cancer. Germline CDR1 is GTSNPN and CDR2 is SVGIG (reference sequence). This CDR3 contains 15 residues. V was trimmed by 0 bases and J by 5 bases, leaving 16 bases between them. General study results and limits: When the top 100 tumor clones were examined, a median 57 of them also appeared in the adjacent lung, which was paired and uninvolved. Measurement of T cell clonality placed uninvolved adjacent lung highest, above the level in tumor.

On this clone itself: Its antigen is unidentified.

Data came from immunoSEQ multiplex PCR; TCRdb stores just in-frame clones and leaves some out. The table records about 79,000 clones, approximately 84% of them present only once. This material consisted of peripheral blood, taken before any cancer treatment. The chain uses TRBV30 and TRBJ2-5; D not certain. The clonotype originates from a female donor over 55 with stage I lung adenocarcinoma. The CDR3 DNA reads as TGTGCCTGGAGTGTTACGGTCAATCTAAGGGAGACCCAGTACTTC. This translates into CAWSVTVNLRETQYF.